The entry below gives a single T cell receptor (beta chain) sequence along with its context. What it binds is unknown. Treatment described: roughly 20 received Ad26.COV2.S at low or high dose, single or two shots; about 5 received placebo; per-sample allocation not given. Vaccine and placebo recipients were sampled on day 63 after the first injection. The sample came from a Boston adult aged 18-55 years. The protocol was immunoSEQ multiplex PCR, while the TCRdb copy is restricted to in-frame clones and leaves out a portion. The repertoire holds roughly 500,000 clones, with 89% as singletons. The data originate from a study of Ad26.COV2.S vaccination and SARS-CoV-2 variants. Study context: Intramuscular Ad26.COV2.S at 5x10^10 or 1x10^11 viral particles. Findings and caveats of the study: Non-spike TCR breadth was similar in vaccine and placebo recipients.

This CDR3 is 16 amino acids long. CDR1 is LGHNA and CDR2 is YSLEER in the germline V gene. V lost 0 bases and J 8 bases, leaving 17 bases between the germline ends. The sequencing used peripheral blood, collected in a trial of Ad26.COV2.S vaccine versus placebo. The sequence derives from a person aged 18 to 65 who received the Ad26.COV2.S COVID-19 vaccine or a placebo. The chain couples TRBV4-3 to TRBJ2-1; no firm D call. CDR3 sequence (DNA): TGCGCCAGCAGCCAAGATAAAACGTTTTCCAGCCATGAGCAGTTCTTC. As protein: CASSQDKTFSSHEQFF.